This record concerns one T cell receptor beta chain sequence. Semi-nested PCR with Nested Universal Primer A followed constant-region reverse priming of full-length variable regions. TCRdb analysed the 5' RACE reads with MiXCR anew, one entry per CDR3 protein. In the table there are some 40,000 distinct CDR3 sequences, just under 30% of which are singletons. V shed 7 bases and J 1 base; nucleotides not matched to a gene: 7. The CDR3 spans 15 residues. Germline V gives CDR1 MNHEY, CDR2 SVGAGI. This sequence originates from a female donor with breast cancer. The rearrangement links TRBV6-5 to TRBJ2-3, with 8 bases that match TRBD2. Sequencing was carried out using memory CD4+ T cells sorted from a lymph node. The subset here: memory CD4+ T cells, CD4+CD45RO+CD25-. The CDR3 DNA reads as TGTGCCAGCACGCCGAGCGGGAGTCGCACAGATACGCAGTATTTT. It encodes CASTPSGSRTDTQYF.